Presented here are 10 T cell receptor beta chains from one specimen sequenced in a study of cytomegalovirus exposure and HLA in healthy donors. TCRdb keeps only in-frame clones here, not all; method: immunoSEQ multiplex PCR. The table lists some 50,000 clones, nearly 95% of them singletons. Sequencing was performed on PBMCs. The origin of the receptors is a woman in her late teens or twenties in good health and CMV-seropositive.

The chain links TRBV7-8 to TRBJ1-1, with D perhaps TRBD1 (6 bases). V was shortened by 5 bases and J by 4 bases, with 17 bases between the two germline ends. The germline V gene has CDR1 SGHVS and CDR2 FQNEAQ. This CDR3 is built from 15 residues. The DNA for the CDR3 is TGTGCCAGCAGCCTAAAAGGGCAGGGGAGCACTGAAGCTTTCTTT. Translated: CASSLKGQGSTEAFF.

The chain joins TRBV30 to TRBJ2-2; 12 bases are shared with TRBD2. Germline V CDR1 and CDR2: GTSNPN, SVGIG (reference sequence). With V trimmed by 6 bases and J by 5 bases, 7 bases remained unmatched. The CDR3 totals 15 residues. In DNA, the CDR3 is TGTGCCTGCCGACTAGCGGGAGCGGAAACCGGGGAGCTGTTTTTT. Translating it yields CACRLAGAETGELFF.

J is TRBJ1-1 and V is TRBV7-6; 9 nucleotides align to TRBD1. After removal of 5 bases from V and 2 bases from J, the junction contained 9 bases not matched to a gene. The germline CDR1 and CDR2 sequences are SGHVS and FNYEAQ. The CDR3 covers 16 residues. In nucleotides, the CDR3 is TGTGCCAGCAGCGCACATACGGACAGGGGAAACACTGAAGCTTTCTTT. It codes for CASSAHTDRGNTEAFF.

The gene calls are TRBV5-1 and TRBJ2-1, with TRBD2 identical over 10 bases. Germline CDR1 reads SGHRS; CDR2 reads YFSETQ. After removal of 0 bases from V and 0 bases from J, the junction contained 6 bases not matched to a gene. This CDR3 is built from 18 residues. This chain's CDR3 is CASSLGRTSGGSYNEQFF. The CDR3 DNA sequence: TGCGCCAGCAGCTTGGGTCGGACTAGCGGAGGCTCCTACAATGAGCAGTTCTTC.

The gene calls are TRBV28 and TRBJ2-7; 10 bases fit TRBD2. Germline V lookup: CDR1 MDHEN, CDR2 SYDVKM. V lost 5 bases to trimming and J lost 5 bases; unmatched junction nucleotides: 12. This CDR3 is 16 amino acids long. Here the CDR3 DNA reads TGTGCCAGCAGTCCAGCCCAACTAGCGGGACCTGACGAGCAGTACTTC. Protein product: CASSPAQLAGPDEQYF.

The gene calls are TRBV4-1 and TRBJ2-1, with 9 bases identical to TRBD1. Germline V CDR1 and CDR2: MGHRA, YSYEKL. The J segment lost 14 bases and the V segment lost 3 bases, leaving 5 bases of the junction unmatched. The CDR3 loop spans 12 amino acids. DNA of the CDR3: TGCGCCAGCAGCCACCGGGACAGGGTCAAGTTCTTC. Its protein is CASSHRDRVKFF.

The rearrangement links TRBV27 to TRBJ2-7, with TRBD1 matching 7 bases. Germline CDR1 and CDR2: MNHEY and SMNVEV (reference sequence). Trimming at V came to 10 bases and at J to 1 base, leaving 10 bases not matched to a gene. This CDR3 comprises 14 residues. DNA of the CDR3: TGTGCCACCCGAATACAGGGGACGTCCTACGAGCAGTACTTC. Protein: CATRIQGTSYEQYF.

The chain is built from TRBV4-1 and TRBJ2-7, with TRBD2 matching 10 bases. Germline V gene sequence: CDR1 MGHRA, CDR2 YSYEKL. Germline trimming cut 0 bases from V and 8 bases from J; bases unmatched to any gene: 10. The CDR3 length is 16 residues. CDR3 protein: CASSQDQLAGVSKQYF. The CDR3 DNA reads as TGCGCCAGCAGCCAAGATCAGCTAGCGGGAGTATCGAAGCAGTACTTC.

J is TRBJ1-4 and V is TRBV30, with D hard to call. Trimming took 7 bases from V and 8 from J, leaving 20 bases between them. The V gene's germline CDR1 is GTSNPN and CDR2 SVGIG (reference sequence). This CDR3 has 14 amino acids. CDR3 bases: TGTGCCTCCCCTCCCTCGAGTTCCGAAGAAAAACTGTTTTTT. As protein: CASPPSSSEEKLFF.

In its sample, this clone was seen once. The rearrangement links TRBV28 to TRBJ2-7; 10 nucleotides match TRBD2. This CDR3 is 15 amino acids long. Trimming cost V 6 bases and J 4 bases; bases outside gene matches: 9. Germline V gene data show CDR1 as MDHEN and CDR2 as SYDVKM. As DNA, the CDR3 is TGTGCCAGCAGGGGAAAGCGGGAGGGCCGGTACGAGCAGTACTTC. It is translated as CASRGKREGRYEQYF.